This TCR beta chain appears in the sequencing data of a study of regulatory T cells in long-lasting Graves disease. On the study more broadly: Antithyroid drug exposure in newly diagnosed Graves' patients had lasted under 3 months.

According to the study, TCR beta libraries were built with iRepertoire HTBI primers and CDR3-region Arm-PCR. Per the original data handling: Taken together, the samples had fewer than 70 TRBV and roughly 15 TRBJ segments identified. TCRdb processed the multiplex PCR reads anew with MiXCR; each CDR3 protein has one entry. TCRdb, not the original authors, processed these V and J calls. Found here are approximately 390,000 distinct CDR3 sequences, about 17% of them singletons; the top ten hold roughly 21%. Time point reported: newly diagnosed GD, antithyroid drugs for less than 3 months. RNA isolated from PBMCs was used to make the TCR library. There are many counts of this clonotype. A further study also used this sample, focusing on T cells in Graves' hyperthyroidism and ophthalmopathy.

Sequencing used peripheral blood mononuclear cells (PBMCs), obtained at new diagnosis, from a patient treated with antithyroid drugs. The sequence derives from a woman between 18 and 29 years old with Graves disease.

CDR3 region: CASSSGGPTDTQYF. For the CDR3, the DNA is TGTGCCAGCTCCTCGGGGGGGCCAACAGATACGCAGTATTTT. The chain has TRBV2 and TRBJ2-3; 8 bases are a match to TRBD2. The V gene end was trimmed by 8 bases and the J gene end by 3 bases; junction bases not matched to a gene: 7. The CDR3 covers 14 residues. Germline assignment: CDR1 SNHLY and CDR2 FYNNEI.